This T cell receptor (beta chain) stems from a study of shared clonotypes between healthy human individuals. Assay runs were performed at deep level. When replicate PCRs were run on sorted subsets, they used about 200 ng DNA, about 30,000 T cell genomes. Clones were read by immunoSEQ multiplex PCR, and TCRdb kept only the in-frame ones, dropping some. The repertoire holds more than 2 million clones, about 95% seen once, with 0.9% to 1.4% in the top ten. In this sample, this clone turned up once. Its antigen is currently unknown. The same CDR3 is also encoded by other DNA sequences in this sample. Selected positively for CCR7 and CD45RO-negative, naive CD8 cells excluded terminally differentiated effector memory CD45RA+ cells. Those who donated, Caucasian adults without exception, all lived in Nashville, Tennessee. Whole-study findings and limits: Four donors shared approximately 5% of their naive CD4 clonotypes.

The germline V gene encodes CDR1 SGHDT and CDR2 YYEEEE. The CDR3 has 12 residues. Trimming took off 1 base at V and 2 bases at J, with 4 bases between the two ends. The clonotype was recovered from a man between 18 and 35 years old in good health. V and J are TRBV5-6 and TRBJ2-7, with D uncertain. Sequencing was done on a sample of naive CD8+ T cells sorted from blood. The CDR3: CASSLSTYEQYF. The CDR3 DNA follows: TGTGCCAGCAGCTTGTCAACCTACGAGCAGTACTTC.